One sample yielded the 28 T cell receptor beta chains listed below, sequenced in a study of shared clonotypes between healthy human individuals. Profiling relied on immunoSEQ multiplex PCR, and the TCRdb table lists in-frame clones only, not all of them. The sample has fewer than 700,000 clones; 85% to 95% are singletons. Positive CCR7 selection of CD45RO-negative cells yielded the naive CD8 cells, and terminally differentiated effector memory CD45RA+ cells were excluded. Source material: naive CD8+ T cells sorted from blood. Receptors were obtained from a woman in her 30s in good health.

V gene TRBV2 combines with J gene TRBJ2-7; the match to TRBD1 covers 7 bases. The germline V gene has CDR1 SNHLY and CDR2 FYNNEI. J lost 4 bases, V lost 6 bases, and 3 bases had no gene match. The length of the CDR3 is 12 residues. In DNA form, the CDR3 reads TGTGCCAGCAGAGAGACAGGGTACGAGCAGTACTTC. Residues: CASRETGYEQYF.

J is TRBJ1-2 and V is TRBV5-6; perhaps TRBD1 as D (5 bases). This CDR3 has 15 residues. Germline values: CDR1 SGHDT, CDR2 YYEEEE. Trimming left V 0 bases short and J 8 bases short, with 17 bases between. DNA of the CDR3: TGTGCCAGCAGCTTGGTAGGGAAGGGGCTTAAGGGCTACACCTTC. This encodes CASSLVGKGLKGYTF.

The sample holds a few counts of this clone. Different DNA sequences within this sample yield the same CDR3. J is TRBJ1-1 and V is TRBV27; D uncertain. The germline V gene encodes CDR1 MNHEY and CDR2 SMNVEV (reference sequence). Trimming left V 5 bases short and J 1 base short, with 5 bases between. This CDR3 has 12 amino acids. CDR3 bases: TGTGCCAGCAGTCGGGGGAACACTGAAGCTTTCTTT. As protein: CASSRGNTEAFF.

The chain employs TRBV25-1 and TRBJ2-1; 8 bases line up with TRBD2. The CDR3 is 14 residues long. With 1 base clipped from V and 10 bases from J, the junction kept 6 bases outside the gene matches. Per germline, CDR1 MGHDK and CDR2 SYGVNS. In DNA form, the CDR3 reads TGTGCCAGCAGTGAATCAACGGGGGGGGACGAGCAGTTCTTC. Protein: CASSESTGGDEQFF. Supplemented by reference TRBV25-1 and TRBJ2-1, the full variable domain reads EADIYQTPRYLVIGTGKKITLECSQTMGHDKMYWYQQDPGMELHLIHYSYGVNSTEKGDLSSESTVSRIRTEHFPLTLESARPSHTSQYLCASSESTGGDEQFFGPGTRLTVL.

The genes are TRBV11-2 and TRBJ2-7, with TRBD2 identical over 11 bases. Germline CDR1 is SGHAT and CDR2 is FQNNGV. V dropped 4 bases and J dropped 9; count of bases not matched to a gene: 14. The CDR3 covers 16 residues. CDR3 bases: TGTGCCAGCAGCTCCCTAATGGTAGCGGGAGGGCCGGTGCAGTACTTC. The encoded protein is CASSSLMVAGGPVQYF.

V is TRBV4-1 and J is TRBJ2-7; D unclear. In germline, CDR1 is MGHRA, CDR2 YSYEKL. V was pared by 6 bases and J by 5 bases, with 20 bases between. This CDR3 is 15 amino acids long. The CDR3 bases are TGCGCCAGCAGACTAAGGGTTGGGATTTCGAACGAGCAGTACTTC. It specifies CASRLRVGISNEQYF.

The V and J genes are TRBV14 and TRBJ1-1, with a weak D call TRBD1 (5 bases). The CDR3 is 15 residues long. Per germline, CDR1 SGHDN and CDR2 FVKESK. V shed 0 bases and J shed 5 bases, with 13 bases lying between them. This CDR3 is CASSQDGGFGTEAFF. CDR3 coding DNA: TGTGCCAGCAGCCAAGATGGGGGATTTGGGACTGAAGCTTTCTTT.

The chain joins TRBV9 to TRBJ2-2; D is ambiguous. V lost 2 bases and J lost 2, with 10 bases in between. The CDR3 extends over 15 amino acids. Germline V gene sequence: CDR1 SGDLS, CDR2 YYNGEE. The CDR3 here is CASSVSWGNTGELFF. The CDR3 DNA reads TGTGCCAGCAGCGTGTCATGGGGAAACACCGGGGAGCTGTTTTTT.

The chain recombines TRBV5-4 with TRBJ2-5, with D maybe TRBD2 (5 bases). The J call is in doubt because the DNA end fits TRBJ2-7 better. The CDR3 loop spans 13 amino acids. Per germline, CDR1 SGHNT and CDR2 YYREEE (reference sequence). Here the CDR3 DNA reads TGTGCCAGCAGCTTGGTTGAGGGTGGCGAGCAGTACTTC. Its protein product is CASSLVEGGEQYF.

As DNA, the CDR3 is TGTGCCAGCAGCCCAGGGATGGAGTGGGGTGGCGAGCAGTACTTC. Its protein product is CASSPGMEWGGEQYF. This chain connects TRBV7-9 to TRBJ2-7, with a tentative D call TRBD1 (5 bases). The V and J ends lost 5 bases and 6 bases respectively, with 20 bases between them. The germline V gene encodes CDR1 SEHNR and CDR2 FQNEAQ (reference sequence). The CDR3 totals 15 residues.

Regarding this clone: One end of the junction varies from germline; a read error may be responsible. This CDR3 is also generated by other DNA sequences in the sample. CDR3: CSVGDNEQFF. Written as DNA, the CDR3 is TGCAGCGTGGGCGACAACGAGCAGTTCTTC. The chain has TRBV29-1 and TRBJ2-1, with D uncertain. The germline V gene has CDR1 SQVTM and CDR2 ANQGSEA. The CDR3 covers 10 residues.

On this clone: This CDR3 is also generated by other DNA sequences in the sample. The chain joins TRBV19 to TRBJ2-2; perhaps TRBD2 as D (6 bases). The CDR3 runs 13 residues. Germline loops: CDR1 LNHDA, CDR2 SQIVND (reference sequence). The V and J ends lost 5 bases and 6 bases respectively, with 10 bases between them. CDR3 amino acids: CASSPSGAGELFF. In DNA form, the CDR3 reads TGTGCCAGTAGTCCCTCGGGGGCCGGGGAGCTGTTTTTT. Variable domain in full (rest from reference TRBV19 and TRBJ2-2): DGGITQSPKYLFRKEGQNVTLSCEQNLNHDAMYWYRQDPGQGLRLIYYSQIVNDFQKGDIAEGYSVSREKKESFPLTVTSAQKNPTAFYLCASSPSGAGELFFGEGSRLTVL.

V and J are TRBV6-5 and TRBJ2-7, with TRBD2 matching 8 bases. The germline gives CDR1 MNHEY, CDR2 SVGAGI. The V segment lost 4 bases and the J segment 3 bases; nucleotides outside the gene matches: 5. This CDR3 is 14 amino acids long. In DNA, the CDR3 is TGTGCCAGCAGTTCGGGAGGGCCGTACTACGAGCAGTACTTC. Amino acids: CASSSGGPYYEQYF.

This clone was found once. The V gene is TRBV10-3, the J gene TRBJ2-3; D might be TRBD1 (5 bases). In germline, CDR1 is ENHRY, CDR2 SYGVKD. This CDR3 is built from 15 residues. V lost 3 bases and J lost 0, with 10 bases in between. The CDR3 spells CAISDQTASTDTQYF. The CDR3 DNA is TGTGCCATCAGTGACCAGACAGCTAGCACAGATACGCAGTATTTT.

Points on this clone: Within the sample, other DNA sequences also encode this same CDR3. CDR3 region: CASSAGGATYEQYF. The CDR3 bases are TGTGCCAGCAGCGCCGGAGGGGCTACCTACGAGCAGTACTTC. The chain is built from TRBV9 and TRBJ2-7; tentative D call: TRBD2 (6 bases). V was pared by 3 bases and J by 2 bases, with 12 bases between. The CDR3 totals 14 residues. CDR1 and CDR2 from the germline V gene are SGDLS and YYNGEE.

Regarding this clone: Other DNA sequences in the sample encode the same CDR3. This rearrangement joins TRBV9 to TRBJ2-7; TRBD2 aligns across 7 bases. The V segment lost 0 bases and the J segment 2 bases; nucleotides outside the gene matches: 2. This CDR3 comprises 14 residues. Germline V gene lookup returns CDR1 SGDLS and CDR2 YYNGEE. The CDR3 region has the DNA TGTGCCAGCAGCGTAGGAGCGGGGACCTACGAGCAGTACTTC. This translates into CASSVGAGTYEQYF.

Only a few counts were recorded for this clone. V and J are TRBV30 and TRBJ1-5; weak D call: TRBD1 (5 bases). This CDR3 contains 13 residues. V dropped 5 bases and J dropped 4 bases, with 12 bases sitting between them. Germline V gives CDR1 GTSNPN, CDR2 SVGIG (reference sequence). The DNA for the CDR3 is TGTGCCTGGGCCGACAGTCCTAATCAGCCCCAGCATTTT. This encodes CAWADSPNQPQHF.

The chain couples TRBV2 to TRBJ2-7; D remains unclear. Germline loops: CDR1 SNHLY, CDR2 FYNNEI. This CDR3 comprises 13 residues. Trimming pared 6 bases from V and 6 bases from J, leaving 15 bases between. Written as DNA, the CDR3 is TGTGCCAGCAGGACGGCCGCACTGGGCGAGCAGTACTTC. This gives the protein CASRTAALGEQYF. The complete variable domain, with remaining parts taken from reference TRBV2 and TRBJ2-7, reads EPEVTQTPSHQVTQMGQEVILRCVPISNHLYFYWYRQILGQKVEFLVSFYNNEISEKSEIFDDQFSVERPDGSNFTLKIRSTKLEDSAMYFCASRTAALGEQYFGPGTRLTVT.

The V gene is TRBV11-2, the J gene TRBJ2-3; 8 bases are a match to TRBD2. From germline, CDR1 is SGHAT and CDR2 FQNNGV. V shed 2 bases, J shed 7 bases, and the junction held 11 bases outside the gene matches. The CDR3 is made up of 16 amino acids. CDR3 in amino acids: CASSLKSGRPPHTQYF. Here the CDR3 DNA reads TGTGCCAGCAGCTTAAAGAGCGGGAGACCACCCCATACGCAGTATTTT.

The chain joins TRBV9 to TRBJ1-5; D gene unclear. CDR1 and CDR2 from the germline V gene are SGDLS and YYNGEE. This CDR3 is 15 amino acids long. With 0 bases removed from V and 6 bases from J, the gap between germline ends came to 13 bases. The CDR3 reads CASSVGTGMGQPQHF. The CDR3 DNA reads as TGTGCCAGCAGCGTAGGTACCGGTATGGGTCAGCCCCAGCATTTT.

The rearrangement joins TRBV28 to TRBJ1-5; D might be TRBD1 (5 bases). The CDR3 has 15 amino acids. V shed 3 bases and J shed 3 bases, with 12 bases lying between them. In germline, CDR1 is MDHEN, CDR2 SYDVKM. The CDR3 loop reads CASSFVTGHNQPQHF. For the CDR3, the DNA is TGTGCCAGCAGTTTCGTTACAGGACACAATCAGCCCCAGCATTTT.

The CDR3 sequence: CASSSARTGWYEQYF. CDR3 DNA sequence: TGTGCCAGCAGTTCCGCTAGGACAGGGTGGTACGAGCAGTACTTC. The chain has TRBV28 and TRBJ2-5; 8 nucleotides align to TRBD1. The J call may not be correct, given that the DNA end is closer to TRBJ2-7. Germline CDR1 reads MDHEN; CDR2 reads SYDVKM. The CDR3 totals 15 residues.

The rearrangement links TRBV27 to TRBJ1-4; no clear D gene. V was clipped by 3 bases and J by 8 bases, with 10 bases between them. This CDR3 spans 13 amino acids. Germline V gene lookup returns CDR1 MNHEY and CDR2 SMNVEV (reference sequence). CDR3 loop: CASSFLGSEKLFF. Here the CDR3 DNA reads TGTGCCAGCAGTTTTTTGGGTTCAGAAAAACTGTTTTTT.

The gene calls are TRBV2 and TRBJ2-7; D may be TRBD2 (5 bases). V was shortened by 8 bases and J by 1 base, with 12 bases between the two germline ends. The CDR3 contains 13 residues. Germline CDR1 and CDR2: SNHLY and FYNNEI. The CDR3 spells CASGPPGSYEQYF. CDR3 sequence (DNA): TGTGCCAGCGGTCCACCGGGATCCTACGAGCAGTACTTC. Drawing the rest from reference TRBV2 and TRBJ2-7, the complete variable domain is EPEVTQTPSHQVTQMGQEVILRCVPISNHLYFYWYRQILGQKVEFLVSFYNNEISEKSEIFDDQFSVERPDGSNFTLKIRSTKLEDSAMYFCASGPPGSYEQYFGPGTRLTVT.

The rearrangement links TRBV7-8 to TRBJ2-5; maybe TRBD1 (7 bases). From germline, CDR1 is SGHVS and CDR2 FQNEAQ. This CDR3 is 17 amino acids long. Trimming cost V 2 bases and J 4 bases, with 20 bases left between them. As DNA, the CDR3 is TGTGCCAGCAGCTTATCCACCGACAGGGTGGGGGGAGAGACCCAGTACTTC. Translating it yields CASSLSTDRVGGETQYF. The full variable domain, completed using reference TRBV7-8 and TRBJ2-5, is GAGVSQSPRYKVAKRGQDVALRCDPISGHVSLFWYQQALGQGPEFLTYFQNEAQLDKSGLPSDRFFAERPEGSVSTLKIQRTQQEDSAVYLCASSLSTDRVGGETQYFGPGTRLLVL.

This chain connects TRBV4-1 to TRBJ1-2; 8 nucleotides align to TRBD1. V shed 4 bases, J shed 0 bases, and the junction held 4 bases outside the gene matches. The germline V gene has CDR1 MGHRA and CDR2 YSYEKL. CDR3 length: 15 residues. The CDR3 DNA reads TGCGCCAGCAGCCTAGACAGGGGAACTAACTATGGCTACACCTTC. Translated: CASSLDRGTNYGYTF.

The CDR3 here is CASSLAGSTTDTQYF. CDR3 in DNA: TGTGCCAGCAGCTTAGCAGGGTCTACTACAGATACGCAGTATTTT. V and J are TRBV7-3 and TRBJ2-3; D possibly corresponds to TRBD1 (5 bases). The CDR3 is 15 residues long. Germline V gene sequence: CDR1 SGHTA, CDR2 FQGTGA. V lost 2 bases to trimming and J lost 3 bases, with 12 bases between them.

V is TRBV7-6 and J is TRBJ2-2; 8 bases map to TRBD2. The junction had 10 bases not matched to a gene; V was cut back by 3 bases and J by 7 bases. The CDR3 loop spans 16 amino acids. CDR1 and CDR2 from the germline V gene are SGHVS and FNYEAQ. The DNA of the CDR3 is TGTGCCAGCAGCTTCCAGCGGGAGAACGCCTACGGGGAGCTGTTTTTT. Encoded protein: CASSFQRENAYGELFF.